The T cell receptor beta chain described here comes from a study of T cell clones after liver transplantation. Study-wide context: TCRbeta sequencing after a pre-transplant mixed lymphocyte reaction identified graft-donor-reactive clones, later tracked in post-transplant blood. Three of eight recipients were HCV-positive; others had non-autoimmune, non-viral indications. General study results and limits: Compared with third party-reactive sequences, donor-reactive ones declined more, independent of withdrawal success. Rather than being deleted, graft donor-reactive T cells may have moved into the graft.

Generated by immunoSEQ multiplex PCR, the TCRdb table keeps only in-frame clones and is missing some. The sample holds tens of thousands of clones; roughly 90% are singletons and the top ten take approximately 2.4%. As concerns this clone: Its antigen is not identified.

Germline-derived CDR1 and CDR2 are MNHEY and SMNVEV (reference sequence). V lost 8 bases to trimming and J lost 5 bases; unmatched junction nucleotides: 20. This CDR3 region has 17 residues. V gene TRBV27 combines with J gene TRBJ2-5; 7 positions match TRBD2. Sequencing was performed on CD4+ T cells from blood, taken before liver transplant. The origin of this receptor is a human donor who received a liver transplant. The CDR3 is CASLFGAAGLGGETQYF. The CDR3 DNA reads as TGTGCCAGCCTATTCGGAGCGGCGGGCTTGGGGGGGGAGACCCAGTACTTC.